These 4 T cell receptor beta chains were all obtained from the same sample, sequenced in a study of spatial heterogeneity in lung cancer. TCRdb re-called the 5' RACE reads with MiXCR, one entry per CDR3 protein. The data show tens of thousands of distinct CDR3 sequences, roughly 4.9% seen once. Time point meaning: sample taken at primary tumor resection. Sequences were derived from PBMCs, sampled at surgery. These receptor sequences come from a female donor with early-stage non-small cell lung cancer.

Points on this clonotype: This may come from a read error, since a much larger clone is one base off. The chain is built from TRBV7-8 and TRBJ1-1; unclear D gene. V lost 5 bases and J 11 bases, leaving 15 bases between the germline ends. The CDR3 length is 12 residues. Germline V gives CDR1 SGHVS, CDR2 FQNEAQ. This CDR3 is CASSPSDVEAFF. The CDR3 coding sequence is TGTGCCAGCAGCCCCTCTGATGTGGAGGCTTTCTTT.

This clonotype was recorded at least ten times. The rearrangement joins TRBV12-3 or TRBV12-4 to TRBJ1-3; D might be TRBD1 (5 bases). V gave up 6 bases and J gave up 2 bases, with 11 bases separating them. The CDR3 is 14 residues long. CDR3 loop: CASRVGVAGNTIYF. CDR3 bases: TGTGCCAGCAGGGTAGGGGTGGCTGGAAACACCATATATTTT.

This clonotype was picked up a small number of times. V gene TRBV30 combines with J gene TRBJ2-3, with D possibly called TRBD1 or TRBD2 (5 bases each). The CDR3 has 15 residues. V lost 1 base and J 1 base, leaving 12 bases between the germline ends. Germline V gene data show CDR1 as GTSNPN and CDR2 as SVGIG (reference sequence). The CDR3 spells CAWSDRDPRTDTQYF. DNA of the CDR3: TGTGCCTGGAGTGATAGGGACCCCCGCACAGATACGCAGTATTTT.

The sample holds one count of this clonotype. A much more abundant neighbour one base away suggests this may be a read error. Here the CDR3 omits its conserved ending phenylalanine or tryptophan, so a read error is the likely source. This rearrangement joins TRBV7-6 to TRBJ2-3, with D hard to call. Deletions cut 5 bases from V and 2 bases from J, with 2 bases between. The CDR3 is 11 amino acids. Germline CDR1 reads SGHVS; CDR2 reads FNYEAQ. As DNA, the CDR3 is TGTGCCAGCAGCGACACAGATACGCAGTATCTT. Residues: CASSDTDTQYL.